The 16 T cell receptor beta chains reported below all come from one sample, sequenced in a study of blood T cell repertoires in COVID-19. The method was immunoSEQ multiplex PCR; TCRdb's version includes in-frame clones alone and lacks a portion of them. The data hold approximately 150,000 clones, with over 80% observed a single time. Sequences were obtained from PBMCs or T cells enriched from blood (not recorded which). These TCRs come from a man between 70 and 80 years old who had been exposed to COVID-19.

The rearrangement joins TRBV6-5 to TRBJ2-5; D perhaps matches TRBD2 (5 bases). The CDR3 is made up of 12 amino acids. V was pared by 4 bases and J by 2 bases, with 5 bases between. Germline values: CDR1 MNHEY, CDR2 SVGAGI. The CDR3: CASSWTQETQYF. The CDR3 nucleotides are TGTGCCAGCAGTTGGACTCAAGAGACCCAGTACTTC.

The gene calls are TRBV4-3 and TRBJ2-7; 7 bases are shared with TRBD1. The CDR3 totals 15 residues. Germline V gives CDR1 LGHNA, CDR2 YSLEER. Germline trimming cut 0 bases from V and 2 bases from J; bases unmatched to any gene: 4. CDR3 protein: CASSQEWQGAYEQYF. In nucleotides, the CDR3 is TGCGCCAGCAGCCAAGAGTGGCAGGGGGCCTACGAGCAGTACTTC.

The rearrangement links TRBV5-1 to TRBJ2-2, with a weak D call TRBD1 (5 bases). The CDR3 runs to 15 residues. Trimming took off 3 bases at V and 1 base at J, with 10 bases between the two ends. Per the germline V gene, CDR1 is SGHRS and CDR2 is YFSETQ. The CDR3 reads CASSSRTGNTGELFF. In DNA, the CDR3 is TGCGCCAGCAGCTCCCGCACAGGGAACACCGGGGAGCTGTTTTTT.

The chain employs TRBV28 and TRBJ2-7; D is undetermined. The ends were cut back, 3 bases at V and 0 bases at J, with 6 bases in the middle. The length of the CDR3 is 13 residues. Germline lookup yields CDR1 MDHEN and CDR2 SYDVKM. Here the CDR3 DNA reads TGTGCCAGCAGTTTGCAGGTCTCCTACGAGCAGTACTTC. Its translation is CASSLQVSYEQYF.

This clone appeared a few times. The chain joins TRBV11-2 to TRBJ2-7; a weak D match, TRBD2 (5 bases). CDR1 is SGHAT, CDR2 FQNNGV, per germline. V was cut by 0 bases and J by 2 bases, with 11 bases left in between. CDR3 length: 15 residues. The CDR3 is CASSLESGYPYEQYF. The CDR3, as DNA: TGTGCCAGCAGCTTAGAATCGGGGTACCCCTACGAGCAGTACTTC.

This clone was counted a few times. The rearrangement uses TRBV7-2 and TRBJ2-7, with 7 bases matching TRBD1. With V trimmed by 0 bases and J by 4 bases, 3 bases remained unmatched. The CDR3 runs to 14 residues. Germline values: CDR1 SGHTA, CDR2 FQGNSA. The CDR3 spells CASSLAGGPYEQYF. The CDR3 bases are TGTGCCAGCAGCTTAGCAGGGGGCCCTTACGAGCAGTACTTC.

This clone was seen only once. This chain uses TRBV9 with TRBJ1-4, with D perhaps TRBD1 (5 bases). This CDR3 spans 15 amino acids. The germline V gene has CDR1 SGDLS and CDR2 YYNGEE. Trimming stripped 4 bases from V and 0 bases from J, with 10 bases between. The CDR3 nucleotides are TGTGCCAGCAGCTCGGACACGTCAACTAATGAAAAACTGTTTTTT. It specifies CASSSDTSTNEKLFF.

The chain has TRBV5-1 and TRBJ2-3, with TRBD2 matching 13 bases. Germline V lookup: CDR1 SGHRS, CDR2 YFSETQ. Unmatched junction bases numbered 12, after V lost 7 bases and J lost 4 bases. There are 17 residues in the CDR3. CDR3 region: CASRRLGTSGTADTQYF. In DNA form, the CDR3 reads TGCGCCAGCCGTAGGCTGGGGACTAGCGGGACGGCAGATACGCAGTATTTT.

The CDR3 sequence is CASMSDYGYTF. DNA for the CDR3: TGTGCCAGCATGAGCGACTATGGCTACACCTTC. The chain couples TRBV28 to TRBJ1-2; D gene unclear. The germline V and J ends were trimmed by 7 bases and 3 bases, with 6 bases remaining between them. The CDR3 is made up of 11 amino acids. CDR1 is MDHEN, CDR2 SYDVKM, per germline.

The chain couples TRBV19 to TRBJ2-7; 9 bases fit TRBD1. The junction had 10 bases not matched to a gene; V was cut back by 7 bases and J by 0 bases. Germline lookup yields CDR1 LNHDA and CDR2 SQIVND (reference sequence). CDR3 length: 16 residues. The CDR3 coding sequence is TGTGCCAGTAACTCTCCGGGACAGGGAGGCTCCTACGAGCAGTACTTC. Its protein product is CASNSPGQGGSYEQYF. Supplemented by reference TRBV19 and TRBJ2-7, the full variable domain reads DGGITQSPKYLFRKEGQNVTLSCEQNLNHDAMYWYRQDPGQGLRLIYYSQIVNDFQKGDIAEGYSVSREKKESFPLTVTSAQKNPTAFYLCASNSPGQGGSYEQYFGPGTRLTVT.

The chain couples TRBV28 to TRBJ2-7; 10 positions agree with TRBD2. Germline V gene sequence: CDR1 MDHEN, CDR2 SYDVKM. With 8 bases clipped from V and 4 bases from J, the junction kept 11 bases outside the gene matches. This CDR3 has 15 residues. The CDR3 DNA sequence: TGTGCCAGCGTTAGGGCTAGCGGGAGTAGGTACGAGCAGTACTTC. Encoded protein: CASVRASGSRYEQYF.

The rearrangement links TRBV5-1 to TRBJ2-3; tentatively, D is TRBD1 (5 bases). The germline V gene has CDR1 SGHRS and CDR2 YFSETQ. CDR3 length: 15 amino acids. V was pared by 6 bases and J by 1 base, with 15 bases between. CDR3 protein: CASTPWTSGTDTQYF. The CDR3 coding sequence is TGCGCCAGCACCCCTTGGACATCTGGCACAGATACGCAGTATTTT.

This clone was picked up a small number of times. The V gene is TRBV27, the J gene TRBJ2-2; 7 positions match TRBD1. V trimming: 4 bases; J trimming: 7 bases; junction bases outside the gene matches: 6. Germline assignment: CDR1 MNHEY and CDR2 SMNVEV (reference sequence). CDR3 length: 14 amino acids. CDR3 in amino acids: CASSSPGQYGELFF. The CDR3 DNA sequence: TGTGCCAGCAGTTCCCCGGGACAGTACGGGGAGCTGTTTTTT.

About this clone: The identical CDR3 is also encoded by other nucleotide sequences in the sample. This rearrangement joins TRBV7-3 to TRBJ1-2; 7 bases agree with TRBD1. The CDR3 contains 13 residues. CDR1 SGHTA and CDR2 FQGTGA come from the germline V gene. J gave up 2 bases and V 5 bases, and 2 bases lay outside the gene matches. The CDR3 loop reads CASSPDRNYGYTF. In DNA form, the CDR3 reads TGTGCCAGCAGCCCGGACAGGAACTATGGCTACACCTTC.

The genes are TRBV4-3 and TRBJ2-3, with D hard to call. Germline lookup yields CDR1 LGHNA and CDR2 YSLEER. Trimming took 0 bases from V and 5 from J, leaving 15 bases between them. CDR3 length: 16 amino acids. This CDR3 is CASSQDSRGVGDTQYF. The CDR3 nucleotides are TGCGCCAGCAGCCAAGATAGTCGCGGCGTGGGAGATACGCAGTATTTT.

The gene calls are TRBV5-8 and TRBJ1-2; the D gene is possibly TRBD1 (5 bases). Germline CDR1 and CDR2: SGHTS and YDEGEE. CDR3 size: 15 residues. Trimming removed 0 bases at V and 3 bases at J, with 12 bases between. CDR3 nucleotides: TGTGCCAGCAGCTTGGGACAGCGCTCCCACTATGGCTACACCTTC. It yields the protein CASSLGQRSHYGYTF. The variable domain in full, completed from reference TRBV5-8 and TRBJ1-2, reads EAGVTQSPTHLIKTRGQQATLRCSPISGHTSVYWYQQALGLGLQFLLWYDEGEERNRGNFPPRFSGRQFPNYSSELNVNALELEDSALYLCASSLGQRSHYGYTFGSGTRLTVV.